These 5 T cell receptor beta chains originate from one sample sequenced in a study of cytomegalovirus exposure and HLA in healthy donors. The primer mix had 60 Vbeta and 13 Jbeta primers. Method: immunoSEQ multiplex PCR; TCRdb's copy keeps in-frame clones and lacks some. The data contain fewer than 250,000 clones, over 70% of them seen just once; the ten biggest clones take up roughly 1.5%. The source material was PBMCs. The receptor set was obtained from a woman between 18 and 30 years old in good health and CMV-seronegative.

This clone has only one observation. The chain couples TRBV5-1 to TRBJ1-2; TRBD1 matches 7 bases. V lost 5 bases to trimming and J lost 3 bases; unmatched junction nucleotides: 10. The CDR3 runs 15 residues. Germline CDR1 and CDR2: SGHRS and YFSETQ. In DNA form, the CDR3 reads TGCGCCAGCAGGCCTGGGACAGAACCTTACTATGGCTACACCTTC. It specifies CASRPGTEPYYGYTF.

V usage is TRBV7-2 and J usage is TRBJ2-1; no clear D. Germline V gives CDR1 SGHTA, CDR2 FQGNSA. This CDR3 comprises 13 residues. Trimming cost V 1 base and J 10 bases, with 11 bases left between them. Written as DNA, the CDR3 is TGTGCCAGCAGCTTAGACTTCTCTAGGGAGCAGTTCTTC. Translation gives CASSLDFSREQFF. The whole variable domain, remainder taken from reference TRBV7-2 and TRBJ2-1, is GAGVSQSPSNKVTEKGKDVELRCDPISGHTALYWYRQSLGQGLEFLIYFQGNSAPDKSGLPSDRFSAERTGGSVSTLTIQRTQQEDSAVYLCASSLDFSREQFFGPGTRLTVL.

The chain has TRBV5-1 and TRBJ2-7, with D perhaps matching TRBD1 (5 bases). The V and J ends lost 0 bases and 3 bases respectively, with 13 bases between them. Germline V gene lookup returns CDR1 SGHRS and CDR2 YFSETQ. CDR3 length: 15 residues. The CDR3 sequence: CASSLEQANLYEQYF. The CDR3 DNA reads TGCGCCAGCAGCTTGGAACAGGCAAACCTCTACGAGCAGTACTTC. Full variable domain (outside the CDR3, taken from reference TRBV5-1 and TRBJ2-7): KAGVTQTPRYLIKTRGQQVTLSCSPISGHRSVSWYQQTPGQGLQFLFEYFSETQRNKGNFPGRFSGRQFSNSRSEMNVSTLELGDSALYLCASSLEQANLYEQYFGPGTRLTVT.

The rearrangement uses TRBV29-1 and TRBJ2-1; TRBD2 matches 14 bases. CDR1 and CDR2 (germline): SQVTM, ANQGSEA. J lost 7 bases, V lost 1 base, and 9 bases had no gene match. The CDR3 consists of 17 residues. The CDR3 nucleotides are TGCAGCGTTGAAGGACTAGCGGGAGGGCCTGTTTCTAATGAGCAGTTCTTC. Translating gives CSVEGLAGGPVSNEQFF.

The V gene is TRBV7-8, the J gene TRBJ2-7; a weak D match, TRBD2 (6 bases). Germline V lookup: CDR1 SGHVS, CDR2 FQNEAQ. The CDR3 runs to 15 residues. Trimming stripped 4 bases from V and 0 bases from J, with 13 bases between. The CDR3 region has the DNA TGTGCCAGCAGCTCACCGGGACTGGGCTCCTACGAGCAGTACTTC. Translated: CASSSPGLGSYEQYF.